This TCR beta chain derives from a study of prognosis after radiotherapy for stage I lung cancer. Points from the study as a whole: Metastatic and non-metastatic patients reportedly diverged in TRBV and TRBJ gene usage.

This clonotype was recorded many times. Its antigen is not identified. The junction differs from germline at one of its ends, possibly a read error. Genomic DNA yielded TCR beta CDR3, amplified by two-round multiplex PCR. First-round PCR amplification was performed with primers specific to each TRBV and TRBJ gene. One entry per CDR3 protein, called by TCRdb with MiXCR from the multiplex PCR reads. The data contain 59,000 or so distinct CDR3 sequences, about 30% of them seen just once; the ten biggest clones take up around 8.1%. This clonotype was sampled from a donor over 45 with non-small cell lung cancer. Sequences were derived from PBMCs, sampled before or after stereotactic body radiation therapy (not recorded which).

The chain's CDR3 is CASSSPGTGVPSF. The CDR3 region has the DNA TGTGCCAGCAGCTCACCCGGGACAGGGGTTCCCTCATTT. The rearrangement links TRBV11-3 to TRBJ1-1; 10 positions match TRBD1. The CDR3 length is 13 residues. Germline V gene lookup returns CDR1 SGHNT and CDR2 YENEEA.